This T cell receptor (beta chain) stems from a study of control samples from healthy donors and cancer patients. TCRdb keeps only in-frame clones here, not all; method: immunoSEQ multiplex PCR. In the table there are more than 65,000 clones, roughly 84% of which are singletons. The origin of this receptor is a man aged 45 to 65 in good health. Sequencing was performed on blood.

CDR3 DNA sequence: TGTGCCACCAGTGATTCGACTAGCGGGAACTCCTACAATGAGCAGTTCTTC. Translation gives CATSDSTSGNSYNEQFF. The V call is TRBV24-1, the J call TRBJ2-1; 11 bases agree with TRBD2. Trimming cost V 2 bases and J 0 bases; bases outside gene matches: 2. The CDR3 totals 17 residues. Germline V gene data show CDR1 as KGHDR and CDR2 as SFDVKD.